This T cell receptor beta chain was recorded in a study of siplizumab effects on memory and regulatory T cells. Study-level points and caveats: Among alloreactive clones, only a minor fraction mapped to unstimulated subsets. The average Treg-derived proportion among mappable alloreactive CD4+ clones was 68.8% with siplizumab versus under 35% in controls. Major contributors to the alloresponse seemed to be naive T cells, which also appeared more diverse than memory cells.

With regard to this clone: Its antigen is as yet unknown.

V lost 4 bases to trimming and J lost 7 bases; unmatched junction nucleotides: 4. The CDR3 totals 14 residues. The germline V gene has CDR1 MNHEY and CDR2 SVGAGI. Assays covered 100,000 or so TCR templates per sample. This table comes from immunoSEQ multiplex PCR, and its TCRdb copy is limited to in-frame clones, with some not included. The sample contains tens of thousands of clones, roughly 88% of which appear only once. Sequencing was carried out using Tregs sorted from blood. The chain employs TRBV6-5 and TRBJ2-2; 9 bases match TRBD2. This TCR was sampled from a human donor in good health. CDR3 DNA sequence: TGTGCCAGCAGTTCTATAGCGGGAGTCGGGGAGCTGTTTTTT. It yields the protein CASSSIAGVGELFF.